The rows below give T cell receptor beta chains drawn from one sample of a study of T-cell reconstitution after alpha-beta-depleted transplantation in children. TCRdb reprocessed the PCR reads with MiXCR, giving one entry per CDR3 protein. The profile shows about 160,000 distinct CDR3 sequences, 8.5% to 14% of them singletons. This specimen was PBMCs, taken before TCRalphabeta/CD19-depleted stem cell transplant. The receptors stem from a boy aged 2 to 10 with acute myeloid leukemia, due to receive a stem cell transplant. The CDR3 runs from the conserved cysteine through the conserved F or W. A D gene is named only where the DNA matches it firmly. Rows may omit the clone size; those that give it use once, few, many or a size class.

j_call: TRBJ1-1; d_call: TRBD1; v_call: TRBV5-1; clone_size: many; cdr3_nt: TGCGCCAGCAGCTTGACAGGGGGGGGTAGCACTGAAGCTTTCTTT; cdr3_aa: CASSLTGGGSTEAFF
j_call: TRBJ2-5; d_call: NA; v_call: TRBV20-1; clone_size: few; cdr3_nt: TGCAGTGCTAGAGTCCCCCCGATACAAGAGACCCAGTACTTC; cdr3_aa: CSARVPPIQETQYF
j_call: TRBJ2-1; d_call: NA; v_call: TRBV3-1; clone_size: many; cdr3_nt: TGTGCCAGCAGCCAAGATGAAAACACGGGGAGACCGTTCTTC; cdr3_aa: CASSQDENTGRPFF
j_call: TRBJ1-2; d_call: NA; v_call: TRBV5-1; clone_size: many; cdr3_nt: TGCGCCAGCAGCCCCAATCCGTCGAGCTATGGCTACACCTTC; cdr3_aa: CASSPNPSSYGYTF
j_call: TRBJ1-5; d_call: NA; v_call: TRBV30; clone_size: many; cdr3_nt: TGTGCCTGGAGTGCTACGACAGAAAATCAGCCCCAGCATTTT; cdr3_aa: CAWSATTENQPQHF
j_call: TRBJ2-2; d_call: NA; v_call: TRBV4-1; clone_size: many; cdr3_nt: TGCGCCAGCAGCCAAGCTTGGGCCGGGGAGCTGTTTTTT; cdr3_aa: CASSQAWAGELFF
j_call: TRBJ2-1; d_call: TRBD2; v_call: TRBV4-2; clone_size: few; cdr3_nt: TGTGCCAGCAGCCAAGGGGCGGGAGTAAATGAGCAGTTCTTC; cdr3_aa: CASSQGAGVNEQFF
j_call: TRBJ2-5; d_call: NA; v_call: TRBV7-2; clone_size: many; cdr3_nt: TGTGCCAGCAGCAAAGGGGGGGGGCGGGAGACCCAGTACTTC; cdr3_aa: CASSKGGGRETQYF
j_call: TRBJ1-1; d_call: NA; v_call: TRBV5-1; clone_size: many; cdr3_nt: TGCGCCAGCAGCTTGGCCCGGGACGGCGGGTATGAAGCTTTCTTT; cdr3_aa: CASSLARDGGYEAFF
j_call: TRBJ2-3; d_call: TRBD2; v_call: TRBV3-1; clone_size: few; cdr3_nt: TGTGCCAGCAGCCAAGCCCTTGGAGCGGGAGGGCATGTTACGATTGCAGATACGCAGTATTTT; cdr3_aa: CASSQALGAGGHVTIADTQYF
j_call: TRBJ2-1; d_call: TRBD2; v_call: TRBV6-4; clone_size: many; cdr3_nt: TGTGCCAGCAGTGAGGAGACTAGCGGCTACAATGAGCAGTTCTTC; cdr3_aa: CASSEETSGYNEQFF
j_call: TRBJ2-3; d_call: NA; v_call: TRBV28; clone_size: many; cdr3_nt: TGTGCCAGCAGTTTGGTCTGGGGAGATACGCAGTATTTT; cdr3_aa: CASSLVWGDTQYF
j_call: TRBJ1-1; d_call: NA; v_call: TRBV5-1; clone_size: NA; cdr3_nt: TGCGCCAGCACCCAGTCATTCGGTATGAACACTGAAGCTTTCTTT; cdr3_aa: CASTQSFGMNTEAFF
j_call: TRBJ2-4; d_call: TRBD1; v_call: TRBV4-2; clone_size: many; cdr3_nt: TGTGCCAGCAGCCCTACACCTCGGACAGGGGTAGCCAAAAACATTCAGTACTTC; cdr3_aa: CASSPTPRTGVAKNIQYF
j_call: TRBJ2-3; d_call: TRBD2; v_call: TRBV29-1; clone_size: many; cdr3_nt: TGCAGCGTTGAAGAACGAGCGGGGGCAGGAGATACGCAGTATTTT; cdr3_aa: CSVEERAGAGDTQYF
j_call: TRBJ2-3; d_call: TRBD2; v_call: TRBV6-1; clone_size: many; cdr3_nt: TGTGCCAGCAGGACCGCGGGGGGCACAGATACGCAGTATTTT; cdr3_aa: CASRTAGGTDTQYF
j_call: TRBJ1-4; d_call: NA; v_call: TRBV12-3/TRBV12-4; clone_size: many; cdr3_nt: TGTGCCAGCAGTACCCGGCAAAAACTGTTTTTT; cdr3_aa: CASSTRQKLFF
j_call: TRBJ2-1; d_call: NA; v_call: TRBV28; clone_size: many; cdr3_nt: TGTGCCAGCAGTTACAGGGTAAGCGTCAACAATGAGCAGTTCTTC; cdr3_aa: CASSYRVSVNNEQFF
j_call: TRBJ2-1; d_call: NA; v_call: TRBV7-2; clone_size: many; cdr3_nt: TGTGCCAGCAGCGTCAACACCGACATGGTTGGGTTCTTC; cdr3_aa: CASSVNTDMVGFF
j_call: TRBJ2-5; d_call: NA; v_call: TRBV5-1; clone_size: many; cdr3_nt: TGCGCCAGCAGCTGGGTCGGGGTCCAAGAGACCCAGTACTTC; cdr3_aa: CASSWVGVQETQYF
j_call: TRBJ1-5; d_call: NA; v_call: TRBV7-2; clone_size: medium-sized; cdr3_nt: TGTGCCAGCAGCTTTTTATATAGCAATCAGCCCCAGCATTTT; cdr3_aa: CASSFLYSNQPQHF
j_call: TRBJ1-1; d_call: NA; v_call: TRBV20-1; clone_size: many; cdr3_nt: TGCAGTGCTAGAGGAGGATGGACAGTCGGGGCTGAAGCTTTCTTT; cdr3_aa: CSARGGWTVGAEAFF
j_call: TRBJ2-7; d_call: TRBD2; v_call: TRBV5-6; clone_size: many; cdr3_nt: TGTGCCAGCAGCTTGATAGGACTAGCGGTTACCTACGAGCAGTACTTC; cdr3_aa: CASSLIGLAVTYEQYF
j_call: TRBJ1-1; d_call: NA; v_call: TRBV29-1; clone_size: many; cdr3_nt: TGCAGCACCAGCAGGGAAAACACTGAAGCTTTCTTT; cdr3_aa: CSTSRENTEAFF
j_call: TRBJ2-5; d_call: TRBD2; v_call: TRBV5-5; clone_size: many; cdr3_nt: TGTGCCAGCAGACTGGGGGAGCGGGGCCGGACCCAGTACTTC; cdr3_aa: CASRLGERGRTQYF
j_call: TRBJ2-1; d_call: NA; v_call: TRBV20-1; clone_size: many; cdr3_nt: TGCAGTGTTAGCACGAAGTCGGTTACAGGGAACAATGAGCAGTTCTTC; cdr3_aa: CSVSTKSVTGNNEQFF
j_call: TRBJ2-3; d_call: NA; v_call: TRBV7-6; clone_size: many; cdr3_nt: TGTGCCAGTGGGGAAGGGTACACAGATACGCAGTATTTT; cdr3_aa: CASGEGYTDTQYF
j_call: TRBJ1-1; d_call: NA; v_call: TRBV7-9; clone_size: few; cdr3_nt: TGTGCCAGCAGCCTAAGGGTTGGGGCTTTCTTT; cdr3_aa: CASSLRVGAFF
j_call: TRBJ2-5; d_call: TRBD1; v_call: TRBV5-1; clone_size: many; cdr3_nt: TGCGCCAGCAGTTCCGGGACAGGTGGACGGGAGACCCAGTACTTC; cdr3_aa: CASSSGTGGRETQYF
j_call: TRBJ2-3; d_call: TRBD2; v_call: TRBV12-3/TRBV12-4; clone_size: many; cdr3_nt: TGTGCCAGCAGCCAAGGGACTAGCGGACGAACCACAGATACGCAGTATTTT; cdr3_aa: CASSQGTSGRTTDTQYF
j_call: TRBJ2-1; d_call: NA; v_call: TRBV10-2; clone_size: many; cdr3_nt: TGCGCCAGCTGGGTATCACAGGATAACAATGAGCAGTTCTTC; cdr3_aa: CASWVSQDNNEQFF
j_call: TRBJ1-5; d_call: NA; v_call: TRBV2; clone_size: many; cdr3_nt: TGTGCCAGCGCCGACCTGGGAAAACAGCCCCAGCATTTT; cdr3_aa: CASADLGKQPQHF
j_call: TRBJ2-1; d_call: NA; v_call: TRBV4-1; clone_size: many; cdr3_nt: TGCTCCAGCAGCCAAGATCGGGCGGGGGCCTACTACAATGAGCAGTTCTTC; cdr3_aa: CSSSQDRAGAYYNEQFF
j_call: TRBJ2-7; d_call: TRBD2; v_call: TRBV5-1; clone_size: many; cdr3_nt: TGCGCCAGCAGCTCGGGACTAGCGGGAGAAGTTCCCCCCTACGAGCAGTACTTC; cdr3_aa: CASSSGLAGEVPPYEQYF
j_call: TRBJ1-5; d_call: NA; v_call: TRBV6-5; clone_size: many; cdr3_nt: TGTGCCAGCAGGACCGGACCCAATCAGCCCCAGCATTTT; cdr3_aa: CASRTGPNQPQHF
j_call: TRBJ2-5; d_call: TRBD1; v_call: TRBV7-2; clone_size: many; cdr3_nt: TGTGCCAGCAGCTGGGGACAGGGGGGAACAGGAACCCAGTACTTC; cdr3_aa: CASSWGQGGTGTQYF
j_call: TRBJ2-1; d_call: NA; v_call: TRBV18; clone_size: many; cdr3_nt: TGTGCCAGCTCACCGGGGGGGGCCCGGAACAATGAGCAGTTCTTC; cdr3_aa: CASSPGGARNNEQFF
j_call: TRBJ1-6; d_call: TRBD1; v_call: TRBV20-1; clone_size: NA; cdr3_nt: TGCAGTGCTAGAGCCGGGACAGGGGGCGAGTCACCCCTCCACTTT; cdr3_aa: CSARAGTGGESPLHF